Detailed here is one T cell receptor beta chain. Without sorting, samples used tens of millions of PBMCs for genomic DNA. This CDR3 region has 14 residues. Per germline, CDR1 SGHVS and CDR2 FNYEAQ. Trimming took off 8 bases at V and 7 bases at J, with 17 bases between the two ends. The material for each subset, its genomic DNA, was split evenly across several immunoSEQ plates. The data were produced by immunoSEQ multiplex PCR, yet TCRdb's version contains in-frame clones alone and is incomplete. The data hold 400,000 to 550,000 clones, with 79% observed a single time. This sample stems from a study of shared clonotypes between healthy human individuals. Study summary: Donor ages ranged 18 to 49 years: a couple of women, a few men.

The V and J genes are TRBV7-6 and TRBJ2-2; D is unresolved. This sequence was found in a woman between 35 and 50 years old in good health. Some clones in this sample may be carry-over from other donors' samples. The sample comprised PBMCs. Written as DNA, the CDR3 is TGTGCCAGCCGGGCCCTGGGCGTGGGCGGGGAGCTGTTTTTT. Amino acids: CASRALGVGGELFF.